This T cell receptor beta chain appears in the sequencing data of a study of Graves' ophthalmopathy and Graves' hyperthyroidism. Study findings and constraints: Most thyroid clonotypes with frequency above 0.001 were detected in blood too.

This clonotype was detected once. Its antigen is currently unknown. Mismatch with germline at one junction end may stem from a read error. From RNA, the CDR3 regions of TCR beta chains were amplified and sequenced. Following a first-round RT-PCR that used HTBI primers, a second-round multiplex PCR was carried out. Using its own MiXCR run on the multiplex PCR reads, TCRdb lists one record per CDR3 protein. This sample has 15,000 to 20,000 distinct CDR3 sequences, with more than 45% found just once. The authors defined stable hyperthyroidism as no ophthalmopathy within 18 months of follow-up. The CDR3 consists of 14 residues.

Sequences were obtained from peripheral blood. The clonotype originates from a woman aged 40-49 years with stable Graves' hyperthyroidism. The V gene is TRBV12-3 or TRBV12-4, the J gene TRBJ2-7; tentatively, D is TRBD1 (6 bases). The CDR3, as DNA: TGTGCCAGCAGTTTAGGCGTAGAACTCGGGACACCCCGCTTC. Translated, it gives CASSLGVELGTPRF.